What follows are 7 T cell receptor beta chains derived from one specimen sequenced in a study of blood T cells in healthy people across ages. Then a second PCR, running about 7 to 11 cycles, was carried out with a sample-barcoded 5' primer and a J-beta primer mix. TCRdb re-called the 5' RACE reads through MiXCR, storing one row per CDR3 protein. The table records roughly 500,000 distinct CDR3 sequences, roughly 29% of them present only once. Specimen: blood. The receptors were sampled from a woman in her sixties or seventies in good health.

This sequence joins TRBV5-6 and TRBJ1-1, with a tentative D call TRBD1 (6 bases). The length of the CDR3 is 13 residues. Germline V CDR1 and CDR2: SGHDT, YYEEEE. The V gene lost 4 bases and the J gene lost 11 bases, with 18 bases spanning the gap. In DNA, the CDR3 is TGTGCCAGCAGCCCCGCGAGGGGGTCTAATGCTTTCTTT. It encodes CASSPARGSNAFF.

This clonotype was counted a few times. J is TRBJ2-4 and V is TRBV7-9; D may be TRBD1 (6 bases). V shed 1 base and J shed 2 bases, with 15 bases lying between them. The germline gives CDR1 SEHNR, CDR2 FQNEAQ (reference sequence). This CDR3 spans 17 amino acids. The CDR3 region has the DNA TGTGCCAGCAGCTTAGGGGGGCCCCGGCTAACCAAAAACATTCAGTACTTC. Residues: CASSLGGPRLTKNIQYF.

CDR3 residues: CASSQPGQGDGYTF. In DNA, the CDR3 is TGTGCCAGCAGCCAACCGGGACAGGGGGATGGCTACACCTTC. V is TRBV4-2 and J is TRBJ1-2, with 11 nucleotides matching TRBD1. The CDR3 extends over 14 amino acids. The germline V gene has CDR1 LGHNA and CDR2 YNFKEQ. The ends lost 2 bases at V and 6 bases at J; junction bases unmatched: 2.

The chain links TRBV19 to TRBJ2-1; 10 bases are a match to TRBD2. Trimming removed 1 base from V and 10 bases from J; junction bases left unmatched: 7. Germline CDR1 reads LNHDA; CDR2 reads SQIVND (reference sequence). The CDR3 loop spans 15 amino acids. The CDR3 DNA reads TGTGCCAGTAGTATAGGGGATAGCGGGGGGCAAGAGCAGTTCTTC. It yields the protein CASSIGDSGGQEQFF.

The gene calls are TRBV5-1 and TRBJ2-1, with 7 nucleotides matching TRBD1. J lost 4 bases, V lost 4 bases, and 8 bases had no gene match. Germline CDR1 and CDR2: SGHRS and YFSETQ. The CDR3 runs 15 residues. This chain's CDR3 is CASSAGTAPYNEQFF. CDR3 nucleotides: TGCGCCAGCAGCGCCGGGACAGCTCCTTACAATGAGCAGTTCTTC. The entire variable domain, with the rest obtained from reference TRBV5-1 and TRBJ2-1, is as follows: KAGVTQTPRYLIKTRGQQVTLSCSPISGHRSVSWYQQTPGQGLQFLFEYFSETQRNKGNFPGRFSGRQFSNSRSEMNVSTLELGDSALYLCASSAGTAPYNEQFFGPGTRLTVL.

This clonotype was detected many times. The chain carries TRBV18 and TRBJ2-5; 9 bases fit TRBD2. The V gene's germline CDR1 is KGHSH and CDR2 LQKENI. V dropped 3 bases and J dropped 3; count of bases not matched to a gene: 5. The CDR3 spans 15 residues. CDR3 residues: CASSPGASGEETQYF. CDR3 nucleotide sequence: TGTGCCAGCTCACCGGGGGCTAGCGGGGAAGAGACCCAGTACTTC.

The chain has TRBV7-3 and TRBJ2-3; TRBD2 matches at 7 bases. The CDR3 runs 15 residues. V was pared by 3 bases and J by 2 bases, with 5 bases of the junction left unmatched. Germline CDR1 SGHTA, CDR2 FQGTGA. The CDR3 loop reads CASSLRGGDTDTQYF. CDR3 bases: TGTGCCAGCAGCTTGAGGGGAGGGGACACAGATACGCAGTATTTT.